Following are 9 T cell receptor beta chains from one sample sequenced in a study of beta chain features in type 1 diabetes. Broader study findings: Among patients with Type 1 diabetes, TCRB CDR3s were moderately but significantly shorter in every one of the four CD4+ subsets.

No antigen has been identified for these receptors. Sequencing targeted expressed TCRB transcripts, as all isolated RNA had been reverse transcribed. Assay: immunoSEQ multiplex PCR; the TCRdb copy retains only in-frame clones and omits some. This table has around 40,000 clones, approximately 68% appearing once. The sample taken for sequencing was Tregs from blood. The receptors here all came from a woman aged 18-35 years with type 1 diabetes.

The V and J genes are TRBV7-9 and TRBJ1-1, with D unclear. Trimming took off 3 bases at V and 1 base at J, with 6 bases between the two ends. Looked up from germline, CDR1 is SEHNR and CDR2 is FQNEAQ (reference sequence). This CDR3 is 13 amino acids long. The CDR3 region has the DNA TGTGCCAGCAGCTTGGGGAGGAACACTGAAGCTTTCTTT. Translation gives CASSLGRNTEAFF.

Only a few counts were recorded for this clone. The V gene is TRBV18, the J gene TRBJ1-2; TRBD1 aligns across 8 bases. Germline V gene sequence: CDR1 KGHSH, CDR2 LQKENI. V trimming: 3 bases; J trimming: 5 bases; junction bases outside the gene matches: 2. The CDR3 length is 13 residues. The DNA of the CDR3 is TGTGCCAGCTCACCGGGACAGGATTATGGCTACACCTTC. This translates into CASSPGQDYGYTF.

The chain has TRBV9 and TRBJ2-3; 11 bases agree with TRBD2. CDR3 length: 14 amino acids. V lost 6 bases and J lost 5; bases outside the gene matches: 5. Germline loops: CDR1 SGDLS, CDR2 YYNGEE. The CDR3 spells CASTPTSGVDTQYF. In nucleotides, the CDR3 is TGTGCCAGCACTCCGACTAGCGGGGTAGATACGCAGTATTTT.

This chain links TRBV5-4 with TRBJ2-3; D not resolved. Trimming stripped 2 bases from V and 1 base from J, with 11 bases between. The CDR3 extends over 15 amino acids. Germline CDR1 is SGHNT and CDR2 is YYREEE (reference sequence). CDR3 residues: CASSFSSSGTDTQYF. The DNA for the CDR3 is TGTGCCAGCAGCTTTTCGTCGTCGGGCACAGATACGCAGTATTTT.

The chain combines TRBV11-3 with TRBJ2-7; possibly TRBD1 for D (5 bases). Germline CDR1 is SGHNT and CDR2 is YENEEA. The CDR3 has 14 residues. V was cut by 2 bases and J by 2 bases, with 10 bases left in between. The CDR3 spells CASSLRQRTYEQYF. CDR3 DNA: TGTGCCAGCAGCTTACGACAGAGAACCTACGAGCAGTACTTC. Full variable domain (missing parts from reference TRBV11-3 and TRBJ2-7): EAGVVQSPRYKIIEKKQPVAFWCNPISGHNTLYWYLQNLGQGPELLIRYENEEAVDDSQLPKDRFSAERLKGVDSTLKIQPAELGDSAVYLCASSLRQRTYEQYFGPGTRLTVT.

This clone qualifies as medium-sized. This chain links TRBV7-2 with TRBJ2-1; tentatively, D is TRBD2 (6 bases). The CDR3 is 13 amino acids. The germline gives CDR1 SGHTA, CDR2 FQGNSA. The germline V and J ends were trimmed by 6 bases and 4 bases, with 10 bases remaining between them. The CDR3 nucleotides are TGTGCCAGCAGGATAGCGGCGTACAATGAGCAGTTCTTC. Its protein is CASRIAAYNEQFF.

This chain uses TRBV6-5 with TRBJ2-3, with D tentatively TRBD2 (5 bases). CDR3 length: 16 residues. V lost 0 bases to trimming and J lost 4 bases, with 14 bases between them. Per the germline V gene, CDR1 is MNHEY and CDR2 is SVGAGI. CDR3 sequence (DNA): TGTGCCAGCAGTTACTCGGGCGTCGCGCGGGCAGATACGCAGTATTTT. This sequence encodes CASSYSGVARADTQYF.

V gene TRBV18 combines with J gene TRBJ1-5; TRBD1 might be the D (5 bases). V lost 3 bases to trimming and J lost 6 bases, with 9 bases between them. Per the germline V gene, CDR1 is KGHSH and CDR2 is LQKENI. The CDR3 consists of 13 residues. The CDR3 sequence is CASSPAGGQPQHF. CDR3 DNA sequence: TGTGCCAGCTCACCGGCGGGGGGTCAGCCCCAGCATTTT.

This chain uses TRBV27 with TRBJ2-7; D is ambiguous. V was pared by 3 bases and J by 1 base, with 7 bases between. The CDR3 runs to 13 residues. Germline loops: CDR1 MNHEY, CDR2 SMNVEV (reference sequence). The CDR3: CASSFYSSYEQYF. The CDR3 nucleotides are TGTGCCAGCAGTTTTTACAGTTCCTACGAGCAGTACTTC.